The 4 T cell receptor beta chains in this list originate from one sample, sequenced in a study of blood T cell repertoires in COVID-19. Using immunoSEQ multiplex PCR, the repertoire was profiled, and TCRdb retains in-frame clones only, with some absent. The table includes 130,000 or so clones, less than 90% detected once. The sample was peripheral blood. All receptors come from a human donor with COVID-19, enrolled during active disease. The donor label of this sample is uncertain.

The chain carries TRBV9 and TRBJ2-1, with TRBD1 matching 8 bases. The CDR3 is 14 residues long. CDR1 SGDLS and CDR2 YYNGEE come from the germline V gene. Germline trimming cut 1 base from V and 5 bases from J; bases unmatched to any gene: 2. The CDR3 protein is CASSVLQGDNEQFF. In nucleotides, the CDR3 is TGTGCCAGCAGCGTATTACAGGGGGACAATGAGCAGTTCTTC.

The chain is built from TRBV6-6 and TRBJ1-4, with 7 bases matching TRBD1. Germline assignment: CDR1 MNHNY and CDR2 SVGAGI (reference sequence). The CDR3 is made up of 15 amino acids. V shed 6 bases and J 5 bases; nucleotides not matched to a gene: 9. DNA for the CDR3: TGTGCCAGCAGACAACAGGGACAGAAAAATGAAAAACTGTTTTTT. It translates to CASRQQGQKNEKLFF.

This chain uses TRBV5-1 with TRBJ2-5; D might be TRBD2 (6 bases). The V and J ends lost 2 bases and 0 bases respectively, with 14 bases between them. Per the germline V gene, CDR1 is SGHRS and CDR2 is YFSETQ. CDR3 length: 16 residues. This chain's CDR3 is CASSFFTRGDQETQYF. The CDR3 DNA reads TGCGCCAGCAGCTTTTTTACGCGGGGCGACCAAGAGACCCAGTACTTC. Combining the CDR3 with reference TRBV5-1 and TRBJ2-5 gives the whole variable domain KAGVTQTPRYLIKTRGQQVTLSCSPISGHRSVSWYQQTPGQGLQFLFEYFSETQRNKGNFPGRFSGRQFSNSRSEMNVSTLELGDSALYLCASSFFTRGDQETQYFGPGTRLLVL.

This clone occurred many times. The sample holds other DNA sequences that translate to the same CDR3. The chain links TRBV6-6 to TRBJ1-2; maybe TRBD1 (6 bases). This CDR3 comprises 16 residues. With 0 bases removed from V and 0 bases from J, the gap between germline ends came to 11 bases. Germline CDR1 MNHNY, CDR2 SVGAGI (reference sequence). The chain's CDR3 is CASSYSQGPANYGYTF. The DNA for the CDR3 is TGTGCCAGCAGTTACTCACAGGGCCCCGCTAACTATGGCTACACCTTC.